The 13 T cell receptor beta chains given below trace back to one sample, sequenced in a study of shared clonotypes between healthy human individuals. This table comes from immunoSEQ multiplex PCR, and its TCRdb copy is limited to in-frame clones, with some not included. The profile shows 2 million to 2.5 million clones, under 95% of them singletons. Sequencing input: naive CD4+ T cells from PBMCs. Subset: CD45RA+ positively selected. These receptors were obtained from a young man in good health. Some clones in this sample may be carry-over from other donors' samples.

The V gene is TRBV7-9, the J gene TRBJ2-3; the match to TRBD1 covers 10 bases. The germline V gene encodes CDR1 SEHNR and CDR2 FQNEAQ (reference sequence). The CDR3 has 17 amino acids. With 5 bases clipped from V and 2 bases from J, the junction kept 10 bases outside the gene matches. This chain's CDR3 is CASSPPGTGVATDTQYF. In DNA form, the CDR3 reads TGTGCCAGCAGCCCTCCCGGGACAGGGGTCGCCACAGATACGCAGTATTTT.

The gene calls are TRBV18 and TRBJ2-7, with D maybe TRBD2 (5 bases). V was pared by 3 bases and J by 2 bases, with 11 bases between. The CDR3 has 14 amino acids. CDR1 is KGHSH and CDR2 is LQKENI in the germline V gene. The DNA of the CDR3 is TGTGCCAGCTCACCGGAAGCGGAAGCCTACGAGCAGTACTTC. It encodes CASSPEAEAYEQYF.

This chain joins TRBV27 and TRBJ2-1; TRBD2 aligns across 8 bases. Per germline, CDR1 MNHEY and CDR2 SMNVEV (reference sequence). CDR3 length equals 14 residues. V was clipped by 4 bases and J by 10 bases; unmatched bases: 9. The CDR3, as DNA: TGTGCCAGCAGTTCACTCTCCGTAGCGGGAGAGCAGTTCTTC. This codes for CASSSLSVAGEQFF.

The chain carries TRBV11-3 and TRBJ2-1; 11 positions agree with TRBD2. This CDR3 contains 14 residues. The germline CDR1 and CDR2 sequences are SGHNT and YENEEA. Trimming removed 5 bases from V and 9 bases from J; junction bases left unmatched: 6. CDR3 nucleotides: TGTGCCAGCAGCCTCGGACTAGCGGGCACTGAGCAGTTCTTC. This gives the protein CASSLGLAGTEQFF.

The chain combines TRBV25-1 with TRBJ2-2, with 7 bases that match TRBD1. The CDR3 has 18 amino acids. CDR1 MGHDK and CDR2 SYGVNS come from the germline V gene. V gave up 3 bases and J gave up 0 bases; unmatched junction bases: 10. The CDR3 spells CASSDPPGTAANTGELFF. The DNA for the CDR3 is TGTGCCAGCAGTGATCCCCCCGGGACAGCCGCGAACACCGGGGAGCTGTTTTTT.

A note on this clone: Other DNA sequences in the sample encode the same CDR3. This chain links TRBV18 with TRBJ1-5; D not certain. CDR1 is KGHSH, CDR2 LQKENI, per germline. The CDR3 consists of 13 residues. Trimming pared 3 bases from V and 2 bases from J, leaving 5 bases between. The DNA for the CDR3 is TGTGCCAGCTCACCGGCTCGCAATCAGCCCCAGCATTTT. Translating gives CASSPARNQPQHF.

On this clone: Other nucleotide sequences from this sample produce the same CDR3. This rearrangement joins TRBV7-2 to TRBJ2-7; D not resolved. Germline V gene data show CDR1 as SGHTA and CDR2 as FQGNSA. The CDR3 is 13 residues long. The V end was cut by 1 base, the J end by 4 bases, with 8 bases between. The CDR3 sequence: CASSLEFSYEQYF. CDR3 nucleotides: TGTGCCAGCAGCTTAGAATTTTCGTACGAGCAGTACTTC.

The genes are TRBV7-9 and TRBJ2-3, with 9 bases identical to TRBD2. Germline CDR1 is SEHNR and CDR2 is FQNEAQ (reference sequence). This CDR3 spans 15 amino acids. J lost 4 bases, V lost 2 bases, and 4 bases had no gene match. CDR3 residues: CASSLRTSVSDTQYF. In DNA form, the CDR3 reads TGTGCCAGCAGCTTACGGACTAGCGTCTCAGATACGCAGTATTTT. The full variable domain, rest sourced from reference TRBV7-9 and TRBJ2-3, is DTGVSQNPRHKITKRGQNVTFRCDPISEHNRLYWYRQTLGQGPEFLTYFQNEAQLEKSRLLSDRFSAERPKGSFSTLEIQRTEQGDSAMYLCASSLRTSVSDTQYFGPGTRLTVL.

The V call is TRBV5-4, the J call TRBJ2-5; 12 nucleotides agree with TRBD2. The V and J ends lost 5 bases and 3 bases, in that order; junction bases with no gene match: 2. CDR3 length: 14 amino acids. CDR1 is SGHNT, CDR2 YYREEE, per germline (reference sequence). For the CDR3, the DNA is TGTGCCAGCAGACGACTAGCGGGAGAAGAGACCCAGTACTTC. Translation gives CASRRLAGEETQYF.

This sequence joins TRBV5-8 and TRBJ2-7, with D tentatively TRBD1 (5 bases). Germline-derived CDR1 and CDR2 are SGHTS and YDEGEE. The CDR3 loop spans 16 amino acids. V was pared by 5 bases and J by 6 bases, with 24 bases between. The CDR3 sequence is CASSISDMRRPGEQYF. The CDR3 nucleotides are TGTGCCAGCAGTATATCGGACATGCGGCGACCGGGCGAGCAGTACTTC.

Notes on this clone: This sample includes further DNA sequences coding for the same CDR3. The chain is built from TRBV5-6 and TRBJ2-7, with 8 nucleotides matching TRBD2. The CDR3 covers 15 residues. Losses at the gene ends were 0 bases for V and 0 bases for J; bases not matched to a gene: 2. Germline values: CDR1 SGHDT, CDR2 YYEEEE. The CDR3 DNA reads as TGTGCCAGCAGCTTGGGGGGGACTAGCTCCTACGAGCAGTACTTC. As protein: CASSLGGTSSYEQYF. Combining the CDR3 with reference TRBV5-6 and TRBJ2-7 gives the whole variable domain DAGVTQSPTHLIKTRGQQVTLRCSPKSGHDTVSWYQQALGQGPQFIFQYYEEEERQRGNFPDRFSGHQFPNYSSELNVNALLLGDSALYLCASSLGGTSSYEQYFGPGTRLTVT.

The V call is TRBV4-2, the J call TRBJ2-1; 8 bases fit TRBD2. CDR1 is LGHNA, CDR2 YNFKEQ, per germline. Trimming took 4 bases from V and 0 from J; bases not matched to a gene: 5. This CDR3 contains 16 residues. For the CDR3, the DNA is TGTGCCAGCAGCCGCCTCACTAGCGGCTCCTACAATGAGCAGTTCTTC. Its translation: CASSRLTSGSYNEQFF.

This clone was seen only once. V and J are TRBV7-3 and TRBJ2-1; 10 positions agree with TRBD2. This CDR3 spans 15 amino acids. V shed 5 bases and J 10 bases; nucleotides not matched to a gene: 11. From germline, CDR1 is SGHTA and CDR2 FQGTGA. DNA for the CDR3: TGTGCCAGCAGCCCGAGCGGGGGGGTCTATGTCGAGCAGTTCTTC. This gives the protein CASSPSGGVYVEQFF.